Listed below are T cell receptor beta chains from one sample, sequenced in a study of cytomegalovirus exposure and HLA in healthy donors. Repertoires were generated with immunoSEQ multiplex PCR, while TCRdb's copy carries only in-frame clones and drops some. The table has roughly 140,000 clones, about 85% seen once. Material: PBMCs. The receptors shown here come from a human donor in good health. Both conserved end residues are part of each CDR3. A D gene is named only where the DNA matches it firmly. The size of a clone is reported for some rows only, either as once, few or many, or as a class for expanded clones.

>few|TRBV2|.|TRBJ2-1
CASSEYSYNEQFF
TGTGCCAGCAGTGAGTACTCCTACAATGAGCAGTTCTTC
>.|TRBV30|.|TRBJ1-1
CAWSHGEAFF
TGTGCCTGGTCCCACGGGGAAGCTTTCTTT
>.|TRBV11-2|TRBD2|TRBJ2-2
CASSWVAGVITGELFF
TGTGCCAGCAGCTGGGTAGCGGGGGTAATCACCGGGGAGCTGTTTTTT
>.|TRBV9|TRBD2|TRBJ2-2
CASTHLAGDTGELFF
TGTGCCAGCACCCACCTAGCGGGGGACACCGGGGAGCTGTTTTTT
>.|TRBV6-5|TRBD1|TRBJ1-1
CASSSRDSTEAFF
TGTGCCAGCAGTTCCCGGGACAGCACTGAAGCTTTCTTT
>.|TRBV27|.|TRBJ2-3
CASSPRSSDTQYF
TGTGCCAGCAGTCCCCGTTCGTCAGATACGCAGTATTTT
>.|TRBV27|.|TRBJ2-7
CASSLTGRGYEQYF
TGTGCCAGCAGCCTGACAGGAAGGGGCTACGAGCAGTACTTC
>.|TRBV19|TRBD2|TRBJ2-7
CASSRAGDSYEQYF
TGTGCCAGTAGTAGGGCGGGGGACTCCTACGAGCAGTACTTC
>once|TRBV10-3|.|TRBJ2-3
CAISDWLPRGTDTQYF
TGTGCCATCAGTGATTGGCTCCCGAGGGGGACAGATACGCAGTATTTT
>few|TRBV6-1|TRBD2|TRBJ2-5
CASSKRTSGRATQYF
TGTGCCAGCAGCAAAAGGACTAGCGGGAGAGCGACCCAGTACTTC
>.|TRBV4-3|TRBD1|TRBJ2-5
CASSPSGTGIQETQYF
TGCGCCAGCAGCCCTTCCGGGACAGGGATACAAGAGACCCAGTACTTC
>.|TRBV27|TRBD1|TRBJ1-1
CASSLGTGGRTEAFF
TGTGCCAGCAGTTTAGGGACAGGGGGTCGCACTGAAGCTTTCTTT
>.|TRBV7-2|.|TRBJ2-1
CASSRGLYNEQFF
TGTGCCAGCAGCCGCGGACTGTACAATGAGCAGTTCTTC
>.|TRBV14|.|TRBJ2-1
CASSHVTGEQFF
TGTGCCAGCAGCCATGTAACGGGTGAGCAGTTCTTC
>.|TRBV19|TRBD2|TRBJ2-2
CASSVLAGGGTGELFF
TGTGCCAGTAGTGTCTTAGCGGGGGGGGGAACCGGGGAGCTGTTTTTT
>.|TRBV5-4|.|TRBJ2-5
CASSLLSREETQYF
TGTGCCAGCAGCTTGCTTTCCAGGGAAGAGACCCAGTACTTC
>.|TRBV29-1|.|TRBJ1-4
CSVEESTHEKLFF
TGCAGCGTTGAAGAGTCGACTCATGAAAAACTGTTTTTT
>.|TRBV2|TRBD2|TRBJ2-5
CASSVQREYGKETQYF
TGTGCCAGCAGTGTCCAGCGGGAGTACGGGAAAGAGACCCAGTACTTC
>.|TRBV10-1|.|TRBJ2-3
CASSESTGTDTQYF
TGCGCCAGCAGTGAGTCGACTGGCACAGATACGCAGTATTTT
>once|TRBV10-3|.|TRBJ2-6
CAISEIRQTGANVLTF
TGTGCCATCAGTGAGATCCGACAGACTGGGGCCAACGTCCTGACTTTC
>.|TRBV6-4|.|TRBJ1-1
CASSDSRQGTSEAFF
TGTGCCAGCAGTGATTCTCGGCAGGGGACCTCTGAAGCTTTCTTT
>few|TRBV5-6|.|TRBJ1-6
CASSLVAGKGNSPLHF
TGTGCCAGCAGCTTGGTGGCAGGGAAAGGCAATTCACCCCTCCACTTT
>.|TRBV12-1|.|TRBJ1-2
CASSPSRGGYGYTF
TGTGCCAGCAGCCCATCCAGGGGTGGCTATGGCTACACCTTC
>few|TRBV7-6|TRBD1|TRBJ1-5
CASSHRQGPLSNQPQHF
TGTGCCAGCAGCCACCGACAGGGACCGTTAAGCAATCAGCCCCAGCATTTT
>.|TRBV15|.|TRBJ2-5
CATSRPPSRPGTQYF
TGTGCCACCAGCAGGCCCCCGTCGCGGCCCGGGACCCAGTACTTC
>once|TRBV20-1|TRBD1|TRBJ1-1
CSARTGTEAFF
TGCAGTGCTAGGACAGGGACTGAAGCTTTCTTT
>.|TRBV15|.|TRBJ1-5
CATSRDRRDDQPQHF
TGTGCCACCAGCAGAGATAGACGGGATGATCAGCCCCAGCATTTT
>once|TRBV5-8|.|TRBJ2-7
CASSQFRGGNYEQYF
TGTGCCAGCAGTCAGTTCAGGGGCGGTAACTACGAGCAGTACTTC
>.|TRBV6-1|.|TRBJ2-6
CASSAGYSGANVLTF
TGTGCCAGCAGTGCCGGTTACTCTGGGGCCAACGTCCTGACTTTC
>.|TRBV5-1|TRBD2|TRBJ2-2
CASSLAGGGTGELFF
TGCGCCAGCAGCTTGGCAGGCGGGGGCACCGGGGAGCTGTTTTTT
>.|TRBV25-1|TRBD1|TRBJ1-1
CASSEGQGTEAFF
TGTGCCAGCAGTGAAGGACAGGGCACTGAAGCTTTCTTT
>few|TRBV27|.|TRBJ2-3
CASSPSTDTQYF
TGTGCCAGCAGTCCAAGCACAGATACGCAGTATTTT
>.|TRBV11-2|.|TRBJ2-3
CASSLQRTRTDTQYF
TGTGCCAGCAGCTTACAGCGGACCCGTACAGATACGCAGTATTTT
>.|TRBV5-4|.|TRBJ1-4
CASSLGGIGDEKLFF
TGTGCCAGCAGCTTGGGGGGAATAGGGGATGAAAAACTGTTTTTT
>once|TRBV5-1|.|TRBJ1-4
CASSLGFRQDWTNEKLFF
TGCGCCAGCAGCTTGGGTTTTAGGCAGGATTGGACTAATGAAAAACTGTTTTTT
>.|TRBV4-2|.|TRBJ2-4
CASSQVVRGIAKNIQYF
TGTGCCAGCAGCCAAGTTGTAAGGGGTATAGCCAAAAACATTCAGTACTTC